A selection of T cell receptor beta chains follows, all from one sample in a study of radiotherapy plus CTLA-4 blockade in lung cancer. Produced via immunoSEQ multiplex PCR; TCRdb's table is partial and in-frame only. The table lists 30,000 to 35,000 clones, roughly 70% of them singletons. Sequenced here: peripheral blood, sampled from a patient treated with radiotherapy plus ipilimumab. The receptor source for this set is a human donor with non-small cell lung cancer who had stable disease on radiotherapy plus ipilimumab. Both conserved end residues are part of each CDR3. A D gene is named only where the DNA matches it firmly. The listing skips clone size in some rows; elsewhere it reads once, few, many or a size class.

CDR3nt,CDR3aa,j_gene,d_gene,v_gene,abundance
TGTGCCAGCTCATTCTCCCTGGAGACCGGGGAGCTGTTTTTT,CASSFSLETGELFF,TRBJ2-2,-,TRBV18,-
TGTGCCAGCAGCTTAAACAGGGCGAGCTATCCCGACGAAAAACTGTTTTTT,CASSLNRASYPDEKLFF,TRBJ1-4,-,TRBV7-6,few
TGTGCCAGCAGTTTCCAGGGGGCCGACAATCAGCCCCAGCATTTT,CASSFQGADNQPQHF,TRBJ1-5,TRBD1,TRBV27,-
TGTGCCAGCAGCTCCACTTCCCTCGGGACGGGGCTCTTCTCTGGAAACACCATATATTTT,CASSSTSLGTGLFSGNTIYF,TRBJ1-3,-,TRBV7-8,-
TGTGCCAGCAGCTTAGCGCAAGTTAGAGGCTCTGGAAACACCATATATTTT,CASSLAQVRGSGNTIYF,TRBJ1-3,-,TRBV7-8,few
TGCGCCAGCAGCCAACTAGGGACCTCAACTAATGAAAAACTGTTTTTT,CASSQLGTSTNEKLFF,TRBJ1-4,-,TRBV4-3,-
TGTGCCAGCTCACCAAGCGGGAGGGCCAGGATCTTC,CASSPSGRARIF,TRBJ2-1,TRBD2,TRBV18,-
TGTGCCAGCAGCTTCTCGGGGAGACCAGATACGCAGTATTTT,CASSFSGRPDTQYF,TRBJ2-3,-,TRBV7-9,medium-sized
TGTGCCAGCAACCGAAACGACAATCAGCCCCAGCATTTT,CASNRNDNQPQHF,TRBJ1-5,-,TRBV28,-
TGTGCCAGCAGTGGCCGTCGAGTAGAGACCCAGTACTTC,CASSGRRVETQYF,TRBJ2-5,-,TRBV6-1,-
TGTGCCAGCAGTCCCCAGGGCAAAGGGGGCGAGCAGTACTTC,CASSPQGKGGEQYF,TRBJ2-7,-,TRBV25-1,few
TGCGCCAGCAGCCTTGGGGCCGTGGGCAGGGGAAGCCCTGGGGCCAACGTCCTGACTTTC,CASSLGAVGRGSPGANVLTF,TRBJ2-6,-,TRBV4-1,-
TGTGCCAGCAGTTTAACCTATCTGGGCAATCAGCCCCAGCATTTT,CASSLTYLGNQPQHF,TRBJ1-5,-,TRBV27,-
TGCGCCAGCAGCTTGGGTGGTGGAGGGAATGGAAACACCATATATTTT,CASSLGGGGNGNTIYF,TRBJ1-3,-,TRBV5-1,-
TGTGCCAGTAGTGGTACTAGCGGGATTGCCTACGAGCAGTACTTC,CASSGTSGIAYEQYF,TRBJ2-7,TRBD2,TRBV19,-
TGTGCCAGCAGACAGACAGGGCGCGGCAATCAGCCCCAGCATTTT,CASRQTGRGNQPQHF,TRBJ1-5,TRBD1,TRBV28,-
TGCGCCAGCAGTGAGTCCCAGGGGGTTTCGCTGGAGACCCAGTACTTC,CASSESQGVSLETQYF,TRBJ2-5,TRBD1,TRBV10-1,-
TGTGCCAGCAGCTCTAGCGGGAGCCTACCCGGGAGGGAGCAGTTCTTC,CASSSSGSLPGREQFF,TRBJ2-1,TRBD2,TRBV7-9,-
TGTGCCAGCAGTTTTCGTGGGCAGGGGAACACCGGGGAGCTGTTTTTT,CASSFRGQGNTGELFF,TRBJ2-2,-,TRBV27,-
TGCGCCAGCAGCACCGACGGACAGGGATCTAACACTGAAGCTTTCTTT,CASSTDGQGSNTEAFF,TRBJ1-1,TRBD1,TRBV5-1,-
TGTGCCAGCTGCTCGGACATCAGGTCTGAAGCTTTCTTT,CASCSDIRSEAFF,TRBJ1-1,-,TRBV28,-
TGTGCCAGCAGCTTAGATACAGGGCCTGGAAACACCATATATTTT,CASSLDTGPGNTIYF,TRBJ1-3,-,TRBV11-2,-
TGTGCCACCTTCCGGGCGGCTGGAAACACCATATATTTT,CATFRAAGNTIYF,TRBJ1-3,-,TRBV28,-
TGTGCCATCAGTGACCGCGTACGGGGGCAGAACACTGAAGCTTTCTTT,CAISDRVRGQNTEAFF,TRBJ1-1,-,TRBV10-3,-
TGTGCCAGTAGTATAGATCGGGGGGACGAGCAGTACTTC,CASSIDRGDEQYF,TRBJ2-7,TRBD2,TRBV19,-
TGCGCCAGCAGGCAGACATCCTACAATGAGCAGTTCTTC,CASRQTSYNEQFF,TRBJ2-1,-,TRBV5-1,-
TGTGCCAGCAGTTTATGGGGGGCAACTAATGAAAAACTGTTTTTT,CASSLWGATNEKLFF,TRBJ1-4,-,TRBV27,-
TGTGCCAGCAGCTTTGTACAGGCCTACGAGCAGTACTTC,CASSFVQAYEQYF,TRBJ2-7,-,TRBV11-2,-
TGTGCCAGCAGTTCTTATATGGGGGGGTCCTACAATGAGCAGTTCTTC,CASSSYMGGSYNEQFF,TRBJ2-1,TRBD2,TRBV28,-
TGTGCCAGCAGACCAGGGGGAGGGACTCAGAACACTGAAGCTTTCTTT,CASRPGGGTQNTEAFF,TRBJ1-1,TRBD1,TRBV7-9,-
TGCGCCAGCAGCTTGGGTAGGGGAGGAAACAATGAGCAGTTCTTC,CASSLGRGGNNEQFF,TRBJ2-1,-,TRBV5-1,few